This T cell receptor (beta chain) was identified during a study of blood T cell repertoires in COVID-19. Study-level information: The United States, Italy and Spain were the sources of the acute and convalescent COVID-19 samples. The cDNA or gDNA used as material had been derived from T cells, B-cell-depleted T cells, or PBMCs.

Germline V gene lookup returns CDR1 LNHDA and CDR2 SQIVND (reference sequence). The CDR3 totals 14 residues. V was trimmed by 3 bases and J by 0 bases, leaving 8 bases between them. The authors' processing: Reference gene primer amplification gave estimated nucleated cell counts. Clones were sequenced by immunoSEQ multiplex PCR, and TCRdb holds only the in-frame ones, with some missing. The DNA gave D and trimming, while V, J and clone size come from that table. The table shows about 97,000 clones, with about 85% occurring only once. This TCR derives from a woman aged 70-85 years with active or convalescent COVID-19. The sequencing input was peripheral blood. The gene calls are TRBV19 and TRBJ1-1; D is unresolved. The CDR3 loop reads CASSIQVLNTEAFF. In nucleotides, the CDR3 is TGTGCCAGTAGTATCCAGGTCCTGAACACTGAAGCTTTCTTT.